This TCR beta chain originates from a study of shared clonotypes between healthy human individuals. Assay used: immunoSEQ multiplex PCR; TCRdb lists only in-frame clones, some missing. This sample carries more than 2 million clones, approximately 96% of them seen once, and the ten largest clones take more than 0.1%. V lost 6 bases, J lost 4 bases, and 16 bases lay in between. Germline lookup yields CDR1 MNHEY and CDR2 SVGAGI. The CDR3 spans 15 residues. Adult donors, all healthy and HIV-negative, had no recent acute infections or vaccinations. CD4+ cells were split into CD45RA+ naive and CD45RA-negative memory subsets.

V usage is TRBV6-5 and J usage is TRBJ2-1, with D unclear. Sequenced: naive CD4+ T cells sorted from blood. The subset here: CD45RA+ positively selected. The clonotype originates from a man between 18 and 35 years old in good health. The CDR3 region is CASSPLGPAYNEQFF. CDR3 nucleotide sequence: TGTGCCAGCAGCCCCCTAGGGCCTGCTTACAATGAGCAGTTCTTC.